The 20 T cell receptor beta chains below come from one sample, sequenced in a study of OX40 agonist ivuxolimab in advanced cancers. Sequencing was performed with immunoSEQ multiplex PCR; in TCRdb, only in-frame clones are kept and a portion is missing. The table lists tens of thousands of clones, roughly 80% of them singletons. The sequencing used CD4+ or CD8+ T cells sorted from blood, collected in a trial of the OX40 agonist ivuxolimab. Receptors were obtained from an adult with an advanced solid tumor such as melanoma, head and neck, liver or kidney cancer.

The chain combines TRBV7-8 with TRBJ1-2, with 7 bases matching TRBD1. The trim removed 5 bases at V and 6 bases at J, leaving 6 bases unmatched. The CDR3 sequence is 13 residues long. Germline V gene lookup returns CDR1 SGHVS and CDR2 FQNEAQ. The CDR3 sequence: CASSRQGEHGYTF. The CDR3 region has the DNA TGTGCCAGCAGCAGACAGGGAGAACATGGCTACACCTTC.

This chain joins TRBV19 and TRBJ1-2; D is unresolved. In germline, CDR1 is LNHDA, CDR2 SQIVND (reference sequence). This CDR3 has 10 amino acids. V was clipped by 7 bases and J by 3 bases, with 3 bases between them. In DNA form, the CDR3 reads TGTGCCAGTACGGACTATGGCTACACCTTC. Translated: CASTDYGYTF.

The rearrangement links TRBV4-1 to TRBJ2-3; the D gene is possibly TRBD2 (5 bases). The length of the CDR3 is 17 residues. CDR1 is MGHRA, CDR2 YSYEKL, per germline. Trimming removed 1 base at V and 2 bases at J, with 16 bases between. This CDR3 reads CASSQVGLAAATDTQYF. In nucleotides, the CDR3 is TGCGCCAGCAGCCAAGTCGGGCTAGCAGCCGCCACAGATACGCAGTATTTT.

V and J are TRBV7-9 and TRBJ2-3; weak D call: TRBD2 (6 bases). Trimming left V 0 bases short and J 0 bases short, with 7 bases between. From germline, CDR1 is SEHNR and CDR2 FQNEAQ (reference sequence). This CDR3 has 15 amino acids. CDR3 in DNA: TGTGCCAGCAGCTTAGCGGACTATAGCACAGATACGCAGTATTTT. Protein sequence: CASSLADYSTDTQYF. Complete variable domain (other parts from reference TRBV7-9 and TRBJ2-3): DTGVSQNPRHKITKRGQNVTFRCDPISEHNRLYWYRQTLGQGPEFLTYFQNEAQLEKSRLLSDRFSAERPKGSFSTLEIQRTEQGDSAMYLCASSLADYSTDTQYFGPGTRLTVL.

V and J are TRBV27 and TRBJ2-1; D ambiguous. Germline CDR1 is MNHEY and CDR2 is SMNVEV (reference sequence). The CDR3 has 13 residues. The V gene lost 1 base and the J gene lost 8 bases, with 9 bases spanning the gap. Here the CDR3 DNA reads TGTGCCAGCAGTTTATATCCGGGCGATGAGCAGTTCTTC. It codes for CASSLYPGDEQFF.

This clone came up once. The chain links TRBV7-9 to TRBJ2-3; TRBD2 aligns across 8 bases. The V segment lost 4 bases and the J segment 0 bases; nucleotides outside the gene matches: 9. CDR1 and CDR2 from the germline V gene are SEHNR and FQNEAQ (reference sequence). The CDR3 is 17 residues long. CDR3 amino acids: CASSSSFSGVSTDTQYF. Written as DNA, the CDR3 is TGTGCCAGCAGCTCCTCGTTTAGCGGGGTTAGCACAGATACGCAGTATTTT.

V gene TRBV30 combines with J gene TRBJ2-7; D is uncertain. Per the germline V gene, CDR1 is GTSNPN and CDR2 is SVGIG (reference sequence). V gave up 2 bases and J gave up 4 bases, with 9 bases separating them. The CDR3 is 12 amino acids. The CDR3 here is CAWSIWSYEQYF. CDR3 nucleotide sequence: TGTGCCTGGAGTATCTGGAGTTACGAGCAGTACTTC.

A few counts support this clone. The chain recombines TRBV9 with TRBJ1-1, with D unclear. V dropped 4 bases and J dropped 3 bases, with 10 bases sitting between them. CDR1 is SGDLS and CDR2 is YYNGEE in the germline V gene. The length of the CDR3 is 13 residues. The CDR3 loop is CASSPGPYTEAFF. In DNA, the CDR3 is TGTGCCAGCAGCCCCGGACCTTACACTGAAGCTTTCTTT. Full variable domain (outside the CDR3, taken from reference TRBV9 and TRBJ1-1): DSGVTQTPKHLITATGQRVTLRCSPRSGDLSVYWYQQSLDQGLQFLIQYYNGEERAKGNILERFSAQQFPDLHSELNLSSLELGDSALYFCASSPGPYTEAFFGQGTRLTVV.

V gene TRBV6-1 combines with J gene TRBJ2-1, with 15 bases identical to TRBD2. The CDR3 is 15 residues long. CDR1 is MNHNS, CDR2 SASEGT, per germline. V lost 8 bases to trimming and J lost 7 bases; unmatched junction nucleotides: 6. This CDR3 reads CASGGLAGGLNEQFF. The DNA for the CDR3 is TGTGCCAGCGGCGGACTAGCGGGAGGGTTGAATGAGCAGTTCTTC.

The gene calls are TRBV19 and TRBJ2-7, with TRBD2 identical over 13 bases. Unmatched junction bases numbered 3, after V lost 4 bases and J lost 3 bases. CDR3 length: 15 amino acids. Germline CDR1 is LNHDA and CDR2 is SQIVND (reference sequence). This CDR3 is CASSNWTSGSYEQYF. For the CDR3, the DNA is TGTGCCAGTAGTAATTGGACTAGCGGGAGCTACGAGCAGTACTTC.

The genes are TRBV27 and TRBJ2-1; 12 bases fit TRBD2. The trim removed 7 bases at V and 1 base at J, leaving 2 bases unmatched. Germline V CDR1 and CDR2: MNHEY, SMNVEV (reference sequence). The length of the CDR3 is 15 residues. The CDR3 DNA sequence: TGTGCCAGCAACCTAGCGGGGGGGTCCTACAATGAGCAGTTCTTC. This encodes CASNLAGGSYNEQFF.

The gene calls are TRBV27 and TRBJ2-5; TRBD1 matches at 9 bases. After removal of 3 bases from V and 1 base from J, the junction contained 3 bases not matched to a gene. The CDR3 extends over 15 amino acids. The germline V gene has CDR1 MNHEY and CDR2 SMNVEV (reference sequence). The CDR3 DNA is TGTGCCAGCAGTTTCACAGGGGGCCTCCAAGAGACCCAGTACTTC. Its protein is CASSFTGGLQETQYF.

Note on this clone: Relative to the germline gene, one junction end is altered; a read error may explain this. The chain recombines TRBV7-9 with TRBJ1-2, with D perhaps TRBD1 (5 bases). This CDR3 region has 15 residues. CDR1 is SEHNR, CDR2 FQNEAQ, per germline (reference sequence). The CDR3 region has the DNA TGTGCCAGCACCTTAGGGACGGATTACTCGGCGGGCTACACCTTC. Translated: CASTLGTDYSAGYTF.

V and J are TRBV7-6 and TRBJ2-7, with D possibly matching TRBD1 (5 bases). Trimming left V 0 bases short and J 0 bases short, with 6 bases between. The CDR3 contains 14 residues. Germline-derived CDR1 and CDR2 are SGHVS and FNYEAQ. The CDR3 coding sequence is TGTGCCAGCAGCTTAGCGGGGCCCTCCTACGAGCAGTACTTC. Protein sequence: CASSLAGPSYEQYF.

This chain connects TRBV5-1 to TRBJ1-1; 9 nucleotides align to TRBD1. CDR1 is SGHRS and CDR2 is YFSETQ in the germline V gene. The CDR3 has 14 residues. Trimming at V came to 4 bases and at J to 5 bases, leaving 6 bases not matched to a gene. CDR3 sequence: CASSGGQGLTEAFF. CDR3 DNA: TGCGCCAGCAGCGGGGGACAGGGTTTGACTGAAGCTTTCTTT. Drawing the rest from reference TRBV5-1 and TRBJ1-1, the complete variable domain is KAGVTQTPRYLIKTRGQQVTLSCSPISGHRSVSWYQQTPGQGLQFLFEYFSETQRNKGNFPGRFSGRQFSNSRSEMNVSTLELGDSALYLCASSGGQGLTEAFFGQGTRLTVV.

The chain has TRBV4-3 and TRBJ1-2; TRBD1 might be the D (6 bases). Trimming pared 4 bases from V and 2 bases from J, leaving 17 bases between. The germline V gene has CDR1 LGHNA and CDR2 YSLEER. The CDR3 sequence is 16 residues long. The CDR3 DNA sequence: TGCGCCAGCAGCCCTAGCACAGGACAGTCAAACTATGGCTACACCTTC. This codes for CASSPSTGQSNYGYTF.

V is TRBV29-1 and J is TRBJ2-2; weak D call: TRBD2 (5 bases). The CDR3 sequence is 12 residues long. The germline V gene encodes CDR1 SQVTM and CDR2 ANQGSEA. The germline V and J ends were trimmed by 6 bases and 6 bases, with 11 bases remaining between them. CDR3 bases: TGCAGCGTATTTAGCGAGGCCGGGGAGCTGTTTTTT. Its protein product is CSVFSEAGELFF.

This clone is medium-sized in the sample. This chain links TRBV7-9 with TRBJ1-5; no clear D gene. V lost 2 bases and J lost 7, with 12 bases in between. Germline CDR1 and CDR2: SEHNR and FQNEAQ (reference sequence). This CDR3 contains 14 residues. CDR3 amino acids: CASSLSAGNQPQHF. The CDR3 DNA follows: TGTGCCAGCAGCTTATCGGCTGGGAACCAGCCCCAGCATTTT.

V usage is TRBV28 and J usage is TRBJ2-2; 10 bases fit TRBD1. The germline gives CDR1 MDHEN, CDR2 SYDVKM. The junction had 6 bases not matched to a gene; V was cut back by 8 bases and J by 6 bases. The CDR3 consists of 14 residues. The CDR3 nucleotides are TGTGCCAGCTCCGGGACAGGGGTAGCCGGGGAGCTGTTTTTT. Amino acid sequence: CASSGTGVAGELFF.

The chain is built from TRBV6-6 and TRBJ2-7; tentatively, D is TRBD2 (6 bases). This CDR3 contains 15 residues. CDR1 MNHNY and CDR2 SVGAGI come from the germline V gene (reference sequence). V was pared by 2 bases and J by 2 bases, with 13 bases between. The chain's CDR3 is CASSYAGTPTYEQYF. The CDR3 coding sequence is TGTGCCAGCAGTTACGCGGGGACTCCCACCTACGAGCAGTACTTC.